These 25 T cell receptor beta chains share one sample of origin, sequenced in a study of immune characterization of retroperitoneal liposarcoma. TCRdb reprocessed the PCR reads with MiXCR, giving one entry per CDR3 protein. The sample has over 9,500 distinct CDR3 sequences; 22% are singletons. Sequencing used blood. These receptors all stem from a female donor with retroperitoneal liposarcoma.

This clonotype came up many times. This CDR3 reads CASSEREQETQFF. CDR3 nucleotide sequence: TGTGCCAGCAGTGAACGGGAGCAAGAGACCCAGTTCTTC. V usage is TRBV6-1 and J usage is TRBJ2-1, with D possibly matching TRBD2 (6 bases). Germline V gene lookup returns CDR1 MNHNS and CDR2 SASEGT. V lost 2 bases to trimming and J lost 13 bases, with 15 bases between them. This CDR3 contains 13 residues.

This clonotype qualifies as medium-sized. CDR3 sequence: CASSSTGGDTGELFF. CDR3 in DNA: TGTGCCAGCAGCTCGACAGGGGGGGACACCGGGGAGCTGTTTTTT. The J gene is TRBJ2-2, the V gene TRBV11-3; 9 bases map to TRBD1. V trimming: 4 bases; J trimming: 3 bases; junction bases outside the gene matches: 3. Germline assignment: CDR1 SGHNT and CDR2 YENEEA. The CDR3 contains 15 residues.

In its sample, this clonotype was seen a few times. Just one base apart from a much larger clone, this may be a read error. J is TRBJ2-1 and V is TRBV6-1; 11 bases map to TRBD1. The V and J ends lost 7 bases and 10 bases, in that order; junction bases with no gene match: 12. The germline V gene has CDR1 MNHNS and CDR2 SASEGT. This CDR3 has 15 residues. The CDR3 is CASKVGQGAAYEQFF. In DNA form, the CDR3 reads TGTGCCAGCAAGGTTGGACAGGGGGCCGCCTACGAGCAGTTCTTC.

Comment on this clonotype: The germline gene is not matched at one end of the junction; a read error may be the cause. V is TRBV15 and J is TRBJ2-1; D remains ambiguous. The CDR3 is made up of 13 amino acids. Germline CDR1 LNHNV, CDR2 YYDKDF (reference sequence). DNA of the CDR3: TGTGCCACCAGCAGACCCTCCAACAATGAGCAGTTCTTC. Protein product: CATSRPSNNEQFF.

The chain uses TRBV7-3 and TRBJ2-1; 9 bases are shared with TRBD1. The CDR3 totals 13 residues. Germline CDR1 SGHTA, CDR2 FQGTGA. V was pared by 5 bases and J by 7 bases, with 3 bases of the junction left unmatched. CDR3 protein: CASSPGQGNEQFF. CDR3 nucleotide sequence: TGTGCCAGCAGCCCCGGACAGGGGAATGAGCAGTTCTTC.

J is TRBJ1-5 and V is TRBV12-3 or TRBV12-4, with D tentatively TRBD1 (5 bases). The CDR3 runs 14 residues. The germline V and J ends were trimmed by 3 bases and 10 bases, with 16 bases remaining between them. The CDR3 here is CASSFSSAGGPQHF. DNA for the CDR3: TGTGCCAGCAGTTTCTCCAGTGCTGGGGGACCCCAGCATTTT.

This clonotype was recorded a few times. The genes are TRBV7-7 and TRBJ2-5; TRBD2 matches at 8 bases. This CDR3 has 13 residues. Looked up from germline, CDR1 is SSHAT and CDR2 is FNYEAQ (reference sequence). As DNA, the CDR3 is TGTGCTAGCGGGACCTTAAGTCGAGAGACCCAGTACTTC. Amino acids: CASGTLSRETQYF.

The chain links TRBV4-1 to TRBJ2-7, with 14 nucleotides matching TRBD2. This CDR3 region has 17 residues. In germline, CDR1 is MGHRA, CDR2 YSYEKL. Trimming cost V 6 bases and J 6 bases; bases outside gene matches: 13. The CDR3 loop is CASRRNPLGLAGAEQYF. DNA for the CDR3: TGCGCCAGCAGACGTAATCCTTTGGGACTAGCGGGAGCCGAGCAGTACTTC.

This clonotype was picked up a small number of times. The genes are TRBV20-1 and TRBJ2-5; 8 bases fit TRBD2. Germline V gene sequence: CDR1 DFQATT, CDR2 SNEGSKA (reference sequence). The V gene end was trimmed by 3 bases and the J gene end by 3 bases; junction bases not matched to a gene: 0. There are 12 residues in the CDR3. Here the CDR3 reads CSASGREETQYF. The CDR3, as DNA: TGCAGTGCTAGCGGGAGGGAAGAGACCCAGTACTTC.

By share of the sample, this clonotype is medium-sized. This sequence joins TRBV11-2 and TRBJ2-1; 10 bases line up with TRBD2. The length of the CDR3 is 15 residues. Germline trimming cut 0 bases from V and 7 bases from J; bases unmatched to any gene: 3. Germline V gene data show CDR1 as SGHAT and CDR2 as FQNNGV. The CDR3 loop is CASSLDGGLANEQFF. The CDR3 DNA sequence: TGTGCCAGCAGCTTAGATGGGGGACTAGCGAATGAGCAGTTCTTC. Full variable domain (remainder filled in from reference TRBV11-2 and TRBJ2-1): EAGVAQSPRYKIIEKRQSVAFWCNPISGHATLYWYQQILGQGPKLLIQFQNNGVVDDSQLPKDRFSAERLKGVDSTLKIQPAKLEDSAVYLCASSLDGGLANEQFFGPGTRLTVL.

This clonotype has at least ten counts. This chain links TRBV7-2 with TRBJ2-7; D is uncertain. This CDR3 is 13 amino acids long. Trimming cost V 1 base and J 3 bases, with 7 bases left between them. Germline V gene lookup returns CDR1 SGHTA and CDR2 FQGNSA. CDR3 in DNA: TGTGCCAGCAGCTTAGGGATCCGCTACGAGCAGTACTTC. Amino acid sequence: CASSLGIRYEQYF.

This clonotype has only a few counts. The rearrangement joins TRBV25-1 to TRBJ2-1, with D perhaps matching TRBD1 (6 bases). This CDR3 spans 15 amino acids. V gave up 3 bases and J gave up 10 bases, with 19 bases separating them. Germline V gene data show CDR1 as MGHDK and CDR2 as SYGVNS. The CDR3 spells CASSDPGARFGEQFF. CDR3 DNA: TGTGCCAGCAGTGACCCAGGGGCTCGTTTTGGCGAGCAGTTCTTC.

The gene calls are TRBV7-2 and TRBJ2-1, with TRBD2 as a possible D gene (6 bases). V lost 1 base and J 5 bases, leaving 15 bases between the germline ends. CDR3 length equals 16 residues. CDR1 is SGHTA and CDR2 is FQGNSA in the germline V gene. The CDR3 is CASSLVGGGSHNEQFF. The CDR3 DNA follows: TGTGCCAGCAGCTTAGTCGGCGGAGGGTCTCACAATGAGCAGTTCTTC.

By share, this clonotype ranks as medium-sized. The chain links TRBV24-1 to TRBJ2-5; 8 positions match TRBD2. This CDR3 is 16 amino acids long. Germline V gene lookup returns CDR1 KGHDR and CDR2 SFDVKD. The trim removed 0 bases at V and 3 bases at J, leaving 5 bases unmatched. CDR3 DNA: TGTGCCACCAGTGATTTGCATTTCGGGGGGGAAGAGACCCAGTACTTC. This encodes CATSDLHFGGEETQYF.

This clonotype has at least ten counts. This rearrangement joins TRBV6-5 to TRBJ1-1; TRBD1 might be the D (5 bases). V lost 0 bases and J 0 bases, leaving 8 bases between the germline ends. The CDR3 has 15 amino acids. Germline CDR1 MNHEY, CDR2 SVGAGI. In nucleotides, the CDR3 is TGTGCCAGCAGTTACTCCGGGGCTATGAACACTGAAGCTTTCTTT. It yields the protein CASSYSGAMNTEAFF.

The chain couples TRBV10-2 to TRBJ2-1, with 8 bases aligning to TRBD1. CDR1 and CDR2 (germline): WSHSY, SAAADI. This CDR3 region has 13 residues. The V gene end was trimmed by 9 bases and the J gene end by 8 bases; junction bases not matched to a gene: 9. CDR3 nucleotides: TGCGCCAGTAGGACAGGGACCTTCTATGAGCAGTTCTTC. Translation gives CASRTGTFYEQFF.

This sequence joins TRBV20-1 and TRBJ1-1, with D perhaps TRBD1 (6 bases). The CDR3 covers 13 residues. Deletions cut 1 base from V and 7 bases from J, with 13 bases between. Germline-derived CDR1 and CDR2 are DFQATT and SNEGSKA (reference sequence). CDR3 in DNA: TGCAGTGCTAGAGGGAGGACAGCGCTTGAAGCTTTCTTT. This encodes CSARGRTALEAFF.

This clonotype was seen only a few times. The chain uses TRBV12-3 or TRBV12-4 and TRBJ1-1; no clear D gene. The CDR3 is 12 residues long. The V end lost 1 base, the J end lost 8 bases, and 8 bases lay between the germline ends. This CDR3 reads CASSLEGGEAFF. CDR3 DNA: TGTGCCAGCAGTTTAGAAGGTGGAGAAGCTTTCTTT.

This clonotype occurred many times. CDR3 nucleotides: TGTGCCAGCAGTGACAGGGGGAGGACTGAAGCTTTCTTT. Its protein is CASSDRGRTEAFF. V usage is TRBV6-1 and J usage is TRBJ1-1; 7 nucleotides agree with TRBD1. Germline CDR1 reads MNHNS; CDR2 reads SASEGT. The CDR3 covers 13 residues. V was clipped by 3 bases and J by 5 bases; unmatched bases: 3.

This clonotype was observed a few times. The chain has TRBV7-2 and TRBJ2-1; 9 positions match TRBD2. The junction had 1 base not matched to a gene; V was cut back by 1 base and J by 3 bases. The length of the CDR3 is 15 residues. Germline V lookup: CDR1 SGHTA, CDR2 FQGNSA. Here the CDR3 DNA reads TGTGCCAGCAGCTTAGATAGCGGGAGCTACAATGAGCAGTTCTTC. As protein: CASSLDSGSYNEQFF.

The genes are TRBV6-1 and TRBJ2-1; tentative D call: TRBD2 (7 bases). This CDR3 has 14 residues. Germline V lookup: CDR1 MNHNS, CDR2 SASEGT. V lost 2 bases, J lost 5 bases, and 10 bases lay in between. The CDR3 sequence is CASSERGANNEQFF. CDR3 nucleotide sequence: TGTGCCAGCAGTGAACGGGGGGCGAACAATGAGCAGTTCTTC.

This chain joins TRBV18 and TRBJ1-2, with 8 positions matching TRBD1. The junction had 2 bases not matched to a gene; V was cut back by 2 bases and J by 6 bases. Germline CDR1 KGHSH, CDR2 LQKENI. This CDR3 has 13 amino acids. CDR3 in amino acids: CASSPTGGDGYTF. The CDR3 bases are TGTGCCAGCTCACCAACAGGGGGGGATGGCTACACCTTC.

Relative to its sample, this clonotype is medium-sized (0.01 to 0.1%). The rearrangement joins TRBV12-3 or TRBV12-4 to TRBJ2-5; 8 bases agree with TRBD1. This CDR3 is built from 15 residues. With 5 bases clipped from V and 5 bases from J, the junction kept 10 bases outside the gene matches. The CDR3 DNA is TGTGCCAGCAGTCCCGGACAGGGAGAGTTGGAGACCCAGTACTTC. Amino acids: CASSPGQGELETQYF.

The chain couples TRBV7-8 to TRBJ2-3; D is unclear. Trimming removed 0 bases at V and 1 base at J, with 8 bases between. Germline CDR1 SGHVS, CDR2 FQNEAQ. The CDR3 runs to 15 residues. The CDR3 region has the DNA TGTGCCAGCAGCTTAGCGGCCGGTCGCACAGATACGCAGTATTTT. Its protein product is CASSLAAGRTDTQYF.

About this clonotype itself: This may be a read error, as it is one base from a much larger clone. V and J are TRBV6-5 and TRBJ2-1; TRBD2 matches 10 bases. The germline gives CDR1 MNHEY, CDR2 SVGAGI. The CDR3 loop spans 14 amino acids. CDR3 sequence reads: CVSSIAGGYNEQFF. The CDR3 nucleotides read TGTGTCAGCAGCATAGCGGGAGGATACAATGAGCAGTTCTTC.